The entry below gives a single T cell receptor (beta chain) sequence along with its context. A few counts support this clone. Its binding antigen is unknown. No much larger clone is present one base from it, and per-base qualities are unavailable. Whole blood was collected in K2EDTA tubes by collaborating institutions according to the institutions' own protocols. For TCRbeta analysis, collaborators shipped samples as frozen whole blood, isolated PBMCs, or DNA extracted from either of those sample types. This sample was included in a study of blood T cell repertoires in COVID-19 (dated by TCRdb to 2018 to 2020). Study-wide context: The collaborator samples originated in the United States, Italy and Spain and spanned the acute and convalescent phases of COVID-19. Samples were obtained from the ongoing ImmuneRACE study (first 160 participants) and from over 1,000 subjects provided by 6 global collaborators. Subjects who had been exposed to COVID-19, were actively infected with it, or had recovered from it provided the deeply sampled blood TCRbeta repertoires that made up the dataset. Nearly every sample came with metadata listing a de-identified subject ID, COVID-19 status, age in years and sex. Where available, HLA class I and class II types were taken from metadata supplied by the sample provider and were not determined by assay-based typing. The prospective study material was composed of cDNA or gDNA derived from T cells, B-cell-depleted T cells, or PBMCs. A freely available public database, intended as a resource for researchers studying the immune response to SARS-CoV-2, is where the repertoires were released. Points the paper makes about the study in general: How much clinical and demographic metadata was included differed by source and by participant, and the metadata was provided uncurated.

The immunoSEQ Assay, a bias-controlled multiplex PCR, was used to amplify TCRbeta CDR3 regions from genomic DNA. The source study handled its data this way. Within the assay, amplification of reference gene primers was used to estimate how many nucleated cells each sample contained. Sequence reads were collapsed and filtered to measure the absolute abundance of every unique TCRbeta CDR3 rearrangement. Productive Simpson clonality was computed per sample as the square root of Simpson's diversity index over productive rearrangements. Not all clones reach the TCRdb copy of this immuneACCESS table, which keeps in-frame sequences only. Checked studies attribute under half of the gap to unresolved V genes and leave the rest unexplained. The V and J calls and clone size come from that table; D and trimming were worked out from the DNA. The sample has 200,000 to 250,000 clones on record, less than 85% of them singletons. The ten largest account for 2.5% to 3% of the sample.

Taken from the germline V gene, the CDR1 and CDR2 loops are MGHDK and SYGVNS. The germline V end is reduced by 4 bases and the J end by 1 base; junction bases left unmatched: 4. Counted from cysteine to phenylalanine, this CDR3 has 15 amino acids. This entry keeps only the CDR3 DNA: 45 bases, framed from base 1. Specimen: peripheral blood. The sequence was collected from a woman in her 70s with active or convalescent COVID-19. Rearrangement joined TRBV25-1 to TRBJ1-5; TRBD1 lines up with 7 middle nucleotides. The CDR3 sequence is CASSGKGASNQPQHF. The sequenced DNA: TGTGCCAGCAGTGGTAAGGGGGCGAGCAATCAGCCCCAGCATTTT.